The 3 T cell receptor beta chains presented below share a single source sample, sequenced in a study of low-dose radiotherapy and immunotherapy resistance in tumors. TRAV and TRBV primers primed cDNA for both TCRalpha and TCRbeta. It was with a constant-region primer and a V-primer adapter that TCRs were amplified over approximately 18 PCR cycles. From the reads, TCRdb called clonotypes with MiXCR, one entry per CDR3 protein. Of approximately 90,000 distinct CDR3 sequences in the sample, more than 8% were seen once. Time point indicated: before trial treatment. The sample here was PBMCs, taken before treatment. These receptors were obtained from a male donor with prostate cancer.

This clonotype was counted many times. This chain connects TRBV12-3 or TRBV12-4 to TRBJ2-7, with 10 bases matching TRBD2. This CDR3 has 18 amino acids. V shed 5 bases and J 2 bases; nucleotides not matched to a gene: 15. CDR3 region: CASSPRLWASGSPYEQYF. As DNA, the CDR3 is TGTGCCAGCAGTCCCCGACTCTGGGCTAGCGGGAGCCCCTACGAGCAGTACTTC.

This clonotype occurred many times. The chain has TRBV10-3 and TRBJ2-7; 9 bases are shared with TRBD1. The germline gives CDR1 ENHRY, CDR2 SYGVKD. Trimming cost V 10 bases and J 4 bases; bases outside gene matches: 8. The CDR3 contains 13 residues. The CDR3 DNA sequence: TGTGCCAGCCAGGGACAGGGACAATACGAGCAGTACTTC. It translates to CASQGQGQYEQYF.

The table lists this clonotype with many counts. The V call is TRBV19, the J call TRBJ2-1, with 7 bases matching TRBD1. The germline CDR1 and CDR2 sequences are LNHDA and SQIVND (reference sequence). V was clipped by 5 bases and J by 2 bases; unmatched bases: 12. This CDR3 comprises 17 residues. The CDR3 here is CASSPPYRQGPYNEQFF. CDR3 coding DNA: TGTGCCAGTAGTCCACCTTATAGACAGGGCCCCTACAATGAGCAGTTCTTC.